The clone carrying this T cell receptor (beta chain) came up many times. Its antigen is currently unknown. TCRdb fed the RACE reads into MiXCR, producing one record per CDR3 protein. The repertoire holds about 380,000 distinct CDR3 sequences, with 4.8% as singletons. Time point described: patch test 1, 2 weeks after DPC sensitization. Treatment meaning: therapeutic diphenylcyclopropenone sensitization with weekly scalp DPC. This entry comes from a study of human T cells and chemical hapten exposure. Study-level points and caveats: Relative to controls, expanded TCRs formed significantly more large CDR3 similarity clusters.

The length of the CDR3 is 15 residues. CDR1 is MNHEY, CDR2 SVGEGT, per germline. V shed 8 bases and J 4 bases; nucleotides not matched to a gene: 13. The chain employs TRBV6-2 or TRBV6-3 and TRBJ2-7, with 8 nucleotides matching TRBD2. This specimen consisted of whole blood, obtained in connection with sensitization to the hapten diphenylcyclopropenone (DPC). The TCR comes from a woman in her forties or fifties with alopecia areata. Some clones in this sample may be carry-over from other donors' samples. CDR3 amino acids: CASRNPGLGAYEQYF. The CDR3 nucleotides are TGTGCCAGCCGAAACCCGGGACTAGGGGCGTACGAGCAGTACTTC.